Sequencing of this TCR beta chain was carried out in a study of blood T cell repertoires in COVID-19. Overall study: Acute-phase and convalescent COVID-19 samples originated in the United States, Italy and Spain. T cells, B-cell-depleted T cells, or PBMCs provided the cDNA or gDNA that served as material.

In the authors' workflow: From reference gene primer amplification, estimates of nucleated cell counts were derived. Produced via immunoSEQ multiplex PCR; TCRdb's table is partial and in-frame only. V, J and clone size derive from that table, while D and trimming were established from the DNA sequence. The sample shows around 170,000 clones, around two thirds of them seen only once. The length of the CDR3 is 15 residues. Germline V gives CDR1 MNHEY, CDR2 SVGAGI. V dropped 6 bases and J dropped 9; count of bases not matched to a gene: 7. The sample taken for sequencing was peripheral blood. The TCR was taken from a woman older than 75 with acute or convalescent COVID-19. This rearrangement joins TRBV6-5 to TRBJ2-1, with 14 nucleotides matching TRBD2. The CDR3 sequence: CASRMTSGRGGEQFF. In DNA, the CDR3 is TGTGCCAGCAGGATGACTAGCGGGAGGGGGGGTGAGCAGTTCTTC.